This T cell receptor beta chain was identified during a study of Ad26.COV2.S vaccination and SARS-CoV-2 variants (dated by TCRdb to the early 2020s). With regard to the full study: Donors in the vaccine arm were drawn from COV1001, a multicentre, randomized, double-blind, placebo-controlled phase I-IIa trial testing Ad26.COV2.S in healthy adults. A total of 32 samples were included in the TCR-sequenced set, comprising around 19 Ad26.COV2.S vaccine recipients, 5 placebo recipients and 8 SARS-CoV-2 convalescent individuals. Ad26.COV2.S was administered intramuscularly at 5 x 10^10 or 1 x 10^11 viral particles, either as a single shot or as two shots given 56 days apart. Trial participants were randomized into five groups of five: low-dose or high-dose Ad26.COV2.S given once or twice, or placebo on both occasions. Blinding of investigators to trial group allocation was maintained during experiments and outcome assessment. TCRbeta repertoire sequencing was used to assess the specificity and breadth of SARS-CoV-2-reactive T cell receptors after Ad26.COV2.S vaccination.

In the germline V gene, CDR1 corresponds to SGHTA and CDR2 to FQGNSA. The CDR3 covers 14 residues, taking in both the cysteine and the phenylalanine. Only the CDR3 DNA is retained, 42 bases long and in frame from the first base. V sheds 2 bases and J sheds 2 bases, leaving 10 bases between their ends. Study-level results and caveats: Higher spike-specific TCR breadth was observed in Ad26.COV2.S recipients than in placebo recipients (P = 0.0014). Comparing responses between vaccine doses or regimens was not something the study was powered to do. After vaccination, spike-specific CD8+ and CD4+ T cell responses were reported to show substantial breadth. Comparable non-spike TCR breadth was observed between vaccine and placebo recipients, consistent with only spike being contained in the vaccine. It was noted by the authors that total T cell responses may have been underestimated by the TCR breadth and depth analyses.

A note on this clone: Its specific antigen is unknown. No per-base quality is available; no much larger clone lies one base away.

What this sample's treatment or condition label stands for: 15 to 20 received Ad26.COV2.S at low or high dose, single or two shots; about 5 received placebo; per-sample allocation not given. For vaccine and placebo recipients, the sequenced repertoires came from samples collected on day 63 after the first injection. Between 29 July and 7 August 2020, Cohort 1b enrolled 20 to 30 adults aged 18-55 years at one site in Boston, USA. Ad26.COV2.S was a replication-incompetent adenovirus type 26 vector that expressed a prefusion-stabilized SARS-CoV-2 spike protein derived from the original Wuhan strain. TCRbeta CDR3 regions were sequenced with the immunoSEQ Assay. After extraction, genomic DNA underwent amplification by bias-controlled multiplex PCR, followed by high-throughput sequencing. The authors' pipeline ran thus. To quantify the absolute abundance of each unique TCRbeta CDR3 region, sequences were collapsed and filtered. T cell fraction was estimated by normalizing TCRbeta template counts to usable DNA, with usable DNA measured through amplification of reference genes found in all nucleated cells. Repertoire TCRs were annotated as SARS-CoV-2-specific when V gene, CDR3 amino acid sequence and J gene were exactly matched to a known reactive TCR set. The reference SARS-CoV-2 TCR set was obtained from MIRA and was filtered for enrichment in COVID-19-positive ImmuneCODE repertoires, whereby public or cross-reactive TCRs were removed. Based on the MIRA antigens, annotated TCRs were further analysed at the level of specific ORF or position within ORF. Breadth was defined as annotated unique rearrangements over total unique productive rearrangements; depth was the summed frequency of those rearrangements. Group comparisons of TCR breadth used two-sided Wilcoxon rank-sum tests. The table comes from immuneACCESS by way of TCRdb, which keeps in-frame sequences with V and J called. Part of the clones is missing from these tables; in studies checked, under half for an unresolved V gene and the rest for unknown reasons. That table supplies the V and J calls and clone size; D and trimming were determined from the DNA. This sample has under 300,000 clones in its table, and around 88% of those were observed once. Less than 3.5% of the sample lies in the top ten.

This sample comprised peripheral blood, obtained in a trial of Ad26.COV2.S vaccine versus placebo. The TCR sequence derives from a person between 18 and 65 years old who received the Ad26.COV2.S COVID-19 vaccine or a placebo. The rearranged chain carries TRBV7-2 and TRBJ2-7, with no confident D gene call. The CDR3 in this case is CASSLRWSAYEQYF. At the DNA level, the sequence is TGTGCCAGCAGCTTAAGGTGGTCTGCCTACGAGCAGTACTTC.